This passage covers 9 T cell receptor beta chains from one sample sequenced in a study of CD4+ T cells in melanoma. TCRdb's table, derived via immunoSEQ multiplex PCR, lists solely in-frame clones and lacks some. The top ten hold roughly 3.3% of the sample, which has around 110,000 clones, roughly 90% seen once. Input material: peripheral blood. Receptor source: a human donor with melanoma.

This rearrangement joins TRBV6-5 to TRBJ2-7, with D unclear. The CDR3 loop spans 15 amino acids. V was cut by 3 bases and J by 0 bases, with 12 bases left in between. Germline V gene lookup returns CDR1 MNHEY and CDR2 SVGAGI. The CDR3 sequence: CASSYSSAFSYEQYF. CDR3 coding DNA: TGTGCCAGCAGTTATAGTTCAGCGTTCTCCTACGAGCAGTACTTC.

The V and J genes are TRBV5-1 and TRBJ2-6; D is uncertain. The germline gives CDR1 SGHRS, CDR2 YFSETQ. The CDR3 is 14 amino acids. Trimming left V 4 bases short and J 2 bases short, with 7 bases between. The CDR3 DNA is TGCGCCAGCAGCCCCCAGGCTGGGGCCAACGTCCTGACTTTC. This gives the protein CASSPQAGANVLTF.

As to this clone: The same CDR3 is also encoded by other DNA sequences in this sample. The chain uses TRBV5-1 and TRBJ1-2; 9 nucleotides line up with TRBD1. The CDR3 covers 14 residues. Germline loops: CDR1 SGHRS, CDR2 YFSETQ. V was pared by 4 bases and J by 5 bases, with 6 bases of the junction left unmatched. CDR3: CASSAGQGNYGYTF. The CDR3 DNA follows: TGCGCCAGCAGCGCCGGACAGGGGAATTATGGCTACACCTTC.

The chain has TRBV5-1 and TRBJ1-5, with a weak D call TRBD1 (5 bases). Deletions cut 4 bases from V and 5 bases from J, with 13 bases between. The CDR3 covers 14 residues. Germline V lookup: CDR1 SGHRS, CDR2 YFSETQ. The DNA for the CDR3 is TGCGCCAGCAGCCCTGGGACTGAGGATCAGCCCCAGCATTTT. Translation gives CASSPGTEDQPQHF.

This chain links TRBV19 with TRBJ2-2, with 9 nucleotides matching TRBD1. The CDR3 has 17 amino acids. V was pared by 9 bases and J by 0 bases, with 11 bases of the junction left unmatched. Germline CDR1 reads LNHDA; CDR2 reads SQIVND (reference sequence). CDR3: CARQTGGLATNTGELFF. The CDR3 DNA follows: TGTGCCAGGCAAACAGGGGGCCTTGCTACGAACACCGGGGAGCTGTTTTTT.

The J gene is TRBJ2-1, the V gene TRBV5-3; the D gene is possibly TRBD2 (6 bases). TRBV5-3 is identified as an open reading frame with a role that is uncertain. Trimming shortened V by 1 base and J by 4 bases, and 21 bases separated the two germline ends. CDR3 length: 18 residues. The CDR3 sequence: CARSLFSGDYLPYNEQFF. The CDR3 DNA sequence: TGTGCCAGAAGCTTGTTTAGCGGAGACTACCTTCCTTACAATGAGCAGTTCTTC.

In DNA, the CDR3 is TGTGCCAGCAGCCAAGAACTATCACTAGCGGGGGGGTGGGGCTCCTACGAGCAGTACTTC. Translated: CASSQELSLAGGWGSYEQYF. J is TRBJ2-7 and V is TRBV4-2; 13 bases align to TRBD2. The junction had 11 bases not matched to a gene; V was cut back by 0 bases and J by 0 bases. The CDR3 sequence is 20 residues long. Germline V lookup: CDR1 LGHNA, CDR2 YNFKEQ.

The chain is built from TRBV5-4 and TRBJ2-5; TRBD2 aligns across 8 bases. Germline trimming cut 3 bases from V and 4 bases from J; bases unmatched to any gene: 2. This CDR3 has 13 residues. CDR1 is SGHNT, CDR2 YYREEE, per germline (reference sequence). The CDR3 is CASSSGGLETQYF. The CDR3 coding sequence is TGTGCCAGCAGCTCGGGGGGGCTAGAGACCCAGTACTTC. Supplemented by reference TRBV5-4 and TRBJ2-5, the full variable domain reads ETGVTQSPTHLIKTRGQQVTLRCSSQSGHNTVSWYQQALGQGPQFIFQYYREEENGRGNFPPRFSGLQFPNYSSELNVNALELDDSALYLCASSSGGLETQYFGPGTRLLVL.

The chain carries TRBV28 and TRBJ1-1; tentative D call: TRBD1 (5 bases). Germline CDR1 is MDHEN and CDR2 is SYDVKM. The CDR3 has 15 amino acids. The V gene lost 6 bases and the J gene lost 7 bases, with 21 bases spanning the gap. Here the CDR3 reads CASRPPHRGLIEAFF. The CDR3 DNA follows: TGTGCCAGCAGACCCCCGCACCGGGGCCTAATTGAAGCTTTCTTT.